The 2 T cell receptor beta chains reported below all come from one sample, sequenced in a study of blood T cells in healthy people across ages. For the second PCR, which ran for roughly 6 to 12 cycles, a sample-barcoded 5' primer and a J-beta primer mix were used. TCRdb called the 5' RACE reads again in MiXCR, with one record for every CDR3 protein. The profile shows some 920,000 distinct CDR3 sequences, 51% of them singletons. The source material was blood. The receptors originated from a woman aged 55 to 70 in good health.

This clonotype was counted a few times. V is TRBV10-3 and J is TRBJ2-7, with no clear D. Trimming shortened V by 0 bases and J by 6 bases, and 9 bases separated the two germline ends. The CDR3 totals 13 residues. CDR1 is ENHRY and CDR2 is SYGVKD in the germline V gene. In DNA, the CDR3 is TGTGCCATCAGTGAGTCGAAAGGAGTCGAGCAGTACTTC. Protein sequence: CAISESKGVEQYF.

A note on this clonotype: The junction shows a germline mismatch at one end, possibly a read error. The V and J genes are TRBV7-9 and TRBJ1-4, with D possibly TRBD1 on 5 matching bases. Germline V gene lookup returns CDR1 SEHNR and CDR2 FQNEAQ (reference sequence). This CDR3 contains 15 residues. The CDR3: CASNLDGNRHEKLFF. The CDR3 DNA reads as TGTGCCAGCAACTTAGACGGCAACAGGCATGAAAAACTGTTTTTT. The full variable domain, in which reference TRBV7-9 and TRBJ1-4 provide the parts outside the CDR3, is DTGVSQNPRHKITKRGQNVTFRCDPISEHNRLYWYRQTLGQGPEFLTYFQNEAQLEKSRLLSDRFSAERPKGSFSTLEIQRTEQGDSAMYLCASNLDGNRHEKLFFGSGTQLSVL.